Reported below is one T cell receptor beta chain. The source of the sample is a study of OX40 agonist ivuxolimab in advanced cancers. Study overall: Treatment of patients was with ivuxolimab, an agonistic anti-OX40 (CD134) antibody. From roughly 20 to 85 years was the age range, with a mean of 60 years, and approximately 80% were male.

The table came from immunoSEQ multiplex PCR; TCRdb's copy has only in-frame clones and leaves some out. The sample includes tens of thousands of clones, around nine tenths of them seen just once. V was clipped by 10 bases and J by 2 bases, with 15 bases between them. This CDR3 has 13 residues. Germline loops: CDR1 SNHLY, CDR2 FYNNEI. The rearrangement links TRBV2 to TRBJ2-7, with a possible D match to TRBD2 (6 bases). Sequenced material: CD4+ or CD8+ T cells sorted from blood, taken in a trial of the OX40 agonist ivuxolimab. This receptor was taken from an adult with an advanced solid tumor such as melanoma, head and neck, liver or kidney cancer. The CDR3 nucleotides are TGTGCCATCCCAGGCCGGGGGACCTACGAGCAGTACTTC. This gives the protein CAIPGRGTYEQYF.